This paragraph reports one T cell receptor (beta chain). Its antigen is currently unknown. The junction and the germline gene differ at one end; a read error may be behind it. The data derive from a study of Graves' ophthalmopathy and Graves' hyperthyroidism. General study results and limits: Prediction of ophthalmopathy progression reached about 71% sensitivity and about 72% specificity. Clonotypes were expanded in thyroid at above 0.001 frequency, and most also appeared in blood.

None of the included patients had other autoimmune diseases, uncontrolled infections, pregnancy or lactation, as these led to exclusion. The diagnosis combined clinical symptoms, thyroxine, TRAb, thyroid ultrasound and orbital computed tomography scans. RNA transcripts were the source from which TCR beta CDR3 regions were amplified. First-round RT-PCR with HTBI primers preceded a second-round multiplex PCR. TCRdb passed the multiplex PCR reads through MiXCR, listing each CDR3 protein once. The table has about 740,000 distinct CDR3 sequences, roughly 40% seen once; the top ten hold 35% to 55%. The length of the CDR3 is 17 residues. Per the germline V gene, CDR1 is SGHTA and CDR2 is FQGTGA.

Sequencing was carried out using peripheral blood. This TCR was sampled from an adult man with Graves' ophthalmopathy. The chain is built from TRBV7-3 and TRBJ1-6; no reliable D call. The CDR3 spells CASSPTGASSYNSPLHF. CDR3 bases: TGCGCCAGCAGCCCGACGGGCGCGAGCTCCTATAATTCACCCCTCCACTTT.